One sample yielded the 2 T cell receptor beta chains listed below, sequenced in a study of early T cells in non-severe SARS-CoV-2 infection. TCRdb used MiXCR to reprocess the 5' RACE reads, holding one entry per CDR3 protein. The table includes about 57,000 distinct CDR3 sequences, roughly 13% detected once. Sequenced input: whole blood. Receptor source: an adult who was a healthcare worker with PCR-confirmed SARS-CoV-2 infection or an uninfected control (not recorded which).

The rearrangement uses TRBV7-3 and TRBJ1-2; D remains ambiguous. Germline CDR1 is SGHTA and CDR2 is FQGTGA. This CDR3 contains 13 residues. Trimming removed 1 base at V and 4 bases at J, with 7 bases between. The CDR3 DNA sequence: TGTGCCAGCAGCTTAATGGGGAGCTATGGCTACACCTTC. As protein: CASSLMGSYGYTF.

At least ten counts were recorded for this clonotype. The chain is built from TRBV5-1 and TRBJ1-6; 9 nucleotides agree with TRBD1. Germline CDR1 is SGHRS and CDR2 is YFSETQ. The V gene end was trimmed by 4 bases and the J gene end by 8 bases; junction bases not matched to a gene: 7. CDR3 length: 15 residues. Here the CDR3 reads CASSGRTGEHSPLHF. CDR3 nucleotide sequence: TGCGCCAGCAGCGGGAGGACAGGGGAACATTCACCCCTCCACTTT.